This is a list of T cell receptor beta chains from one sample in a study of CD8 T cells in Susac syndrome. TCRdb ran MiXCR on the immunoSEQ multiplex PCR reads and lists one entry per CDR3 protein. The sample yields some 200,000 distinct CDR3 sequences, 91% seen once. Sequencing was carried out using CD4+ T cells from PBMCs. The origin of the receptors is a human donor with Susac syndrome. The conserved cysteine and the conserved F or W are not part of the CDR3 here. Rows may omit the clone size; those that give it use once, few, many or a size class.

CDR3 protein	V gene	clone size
ASSLPPAGGSMNEQF	TRBV13	NA
ASSAEPGHNQPQH	TRBV6-4	few
ASSTRDPTYEQY	TRBV19	NA
ASSGTDQETQY	TRBV18	NA
ASSPPNQRDTEAF	TRBV18	NA
ASSQVGGGKNTEAF	TRBV14	NA
ASSLEGNRNEQY	TRBV7-8	NA
ASSFGGALGDEQF	TRBV5-4	NA
ATPEELGISNYGYT	TRBV6-1	NA
ASSVKGALNGYT	TRBV2	NA
ATSDIGTGQETQY	TRBV24-1	NA
ASGDTQY	TRBV9	NA
ASSQVLAARDEQF	TRBV4-1	NA
SAREVGHSEKLF	TRBV20-1	NA
ASSLWDRGSGEKLF	TRBV28	NA
SAPTRGLGEKLF	TRBV20-1	NA
ASSPDRFWSEAF	TRBV7-9	NA
ASSVGESYGYT	TRBV5-6	NA
ASSGQGASNTGELF	TRBV2	NA
SAAGNPNEKLF	TRBV20-1	NA
ASSSTTTGNTEAF	TRBV3-1	NA
ASSPGRISYEQY	TRBV6-1	NA
ASSYSQGMGEQY	TRBV6-5	few
ASRSDRANYGYT	TRBV27	NA
ASSSEQVRGYT	TRBV28	NA
SASTGGEGTEAF	TRBV20-1	NA
ASSWSLNTEAF	TRBV7-3	NA
ASSFLGTDYEQY	TRBV7-8	once
ASSLEQGEGVSFVYEQY	TRBV6-1	NA
ASSLKRVRAPNEQF	TRBV5-1	NA
ASSQGTRRDIQY	TRBV14	NA
ASSLTSGWETQY	TRBV9	NA
ASRSNYGYT	TRBV6-5	once
ASTYNRVRADTQY	TRBV12-3/TRBV12-4	NA
ASSYEGRNTEAF	TRBV12-3/TRBV12-4	NA
ASSRGPSTDTQY	TRBV6-1	NA
ASSPLDEQY	TRBV7-9	NA
ASRPGTSANTGELF	TRBV28	once
ATSRGQGPYEQY	TRBV15	NA
SARDPGRDQPQH	TRBV20-1	NA
ASSLESGQRLGYT	TRBV5-1	NA
ASSFVGNTEAF	TRBV11-1	few
ASSRQPGTTGGELF	TRBV7-9	NA
ASKSTGSEQY	TRBV12-3/TRBV12-4	NA
ACTTGGDYEQY	TRBV30	once
ASSVSLGGGEQY	TRBV9	NA
ASSSGTANTEAF	TRBV27	NA
ASSTRDRVFNQPQH	TRBV6-1	once